This T cell receptor (beta chain) was identified during a study of technical replicates of blood from several donors. Measured with immunoSEQ multiplex PCR; TCRdb has only the in-frame clones, and not every one. The sample has some 80,000 clones, about 96% seen once; the top ten hold about 0.33%. With V trimmed by 5 bases and J by 3 bases, 9 bases remained unmatched. Germline V gene sequence: CDR1 LNHDA, CDR2 SQIVND (reference sequence). The CDR3 has 15 residues. The receptor was isolated from a human donor in good health. Sequencing used T cells isolated from PBMCs. The chain joins TRBV19 to TRBJ1-2, with 7 bases fitting TRBD1. The CDR3 DNA follows: TGTGCCAGTAGTTTAGGGACAGTTAAGTACTATGGCTACACCTTC. Protein product: CASSLGTVKYYGYTF.